The clone carrying this T cell receptor (beta chain) came up once. The antigen remains undetermined. The record originates from a study of a mutant IDH1 vaccine in newly diagnosed glioma. Study information: Beforehand, treatment had been radiotherapy, temozolomide, or both; the majority received both. Whole-study findings and limits: In 85% to 95% of patients, immune responses induced by the vaccine occurred.

Time point indicated: week 5, during vaccination. The content of each vaccine dose was 300 ug of mutant IDH1 20-mer peptide, and topical imiquimod accompanied it. Some clones are missing from TCRdb's copy, which holds only in-frame ones; the method was immunoSEQ multiplex PCR. The sample gives 50,000 to 55,000 clones, roughly 78% of which show up once; 5.2% is in the top ten. The germline CDR1 and CDR2 sequences are SGDLS and YYNGEE. The V segment lost 1 base and the J segment 6 bases; nucleotides outside the gene matches: 4. The CDR3 runs to 15 residues. The source material was PBMCs, sampled from a glioma patient whose treatment included an IDH1 peptide vaccine. The clonotype was recovered from a man aged 50 or older with glioma. J is TRBJ2-1 and V is TRBV9; 10 bases are shared with TRBD2. This CDR3 reads CASSVSGGAGNEQFF. As DNA, the CDR3 is TGTGCCAGCAGCGTAAGCGGGGGGGCGGGCAATGAGCAGTTCTTC.